Sequencing of this T cell receptor (beta chain) was carried out in a study of somatic mutations in cytotoxic T cells in rheumatoid arthritis. Study-wide background: Right after diagnosis, and before any treatment had started, patient peripheral blood (more than 27 ml EDTA) was drawn. Flow sorting at nearly 100% purity was applied to some V beta antibody-stained T-cell populations, which included V beta1+ cells sequenced for TCRB.

The J segment lost 1 base and the V segment lost 5 bases, leaving 7 bases of the junction unmatched. This CDR3 is 15 amino acids long. CDR1 is MDHEN, CDR2 SYDVKM, per germline. Study-level points and caveats: Any difference in CD8+ T-cell clonality between patients who had rheumatoid arthritis and healthy controls who were age-matched was not statistically significant.

Notes on this clone: The antigen remains unidentified.

The assay was immunoSEQ multiplex PCR, and TCRdb's table has in-frame clones only and misses some. The table has about 19,000 clones, around 84% seen once; the top ten hold about 7%. The sequencing input was CD8+ T cells sorted from blood. The chain combines TRBV28 with TRBJ1-1, with 7 positions matching TRBD1. The sequence was obtained from a woman between 35 and 50 years old with rheumatoid arthritis. The CDR3 DNA follows: TGTGCCAGCAGTCTCCGGGACAGCGAGAACACTGAAGCTTTCTTT. Protein: CASSLRDSENTEAFF.